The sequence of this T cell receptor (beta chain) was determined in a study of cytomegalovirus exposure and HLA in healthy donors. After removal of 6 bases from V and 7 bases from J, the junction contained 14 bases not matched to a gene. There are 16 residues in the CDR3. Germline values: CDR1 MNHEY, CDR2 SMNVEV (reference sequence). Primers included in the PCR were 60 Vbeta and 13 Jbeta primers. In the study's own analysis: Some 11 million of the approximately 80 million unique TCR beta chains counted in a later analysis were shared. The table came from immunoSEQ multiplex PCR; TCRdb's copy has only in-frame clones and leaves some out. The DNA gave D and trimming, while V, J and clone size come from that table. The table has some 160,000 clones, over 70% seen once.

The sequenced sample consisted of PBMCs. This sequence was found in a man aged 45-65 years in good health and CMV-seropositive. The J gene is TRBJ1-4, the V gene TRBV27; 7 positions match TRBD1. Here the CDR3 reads CASRPGQPYKVEKLFF. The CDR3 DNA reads TGTGCCAGCAGGCCGGGACAGCCTTATAAAGTTGAAAAACTGTTTTTT.